Listed here are 22 T cell receptor beta chains from one sample, sequenced in a study of T cell repertoires in cytomegalovirus infection. TCRdb re-analysed the reads in MiXCR, keeping a single row per CDR3 protein. The sample records 150,000 or so distinct CDR3 sequences, about 6.3% being singletons. The sequencing sample was made of PBMCs. Receptors were obtained from a human donor in good health (CMV status not recorded). Some clones in this sample may be carry-over from other donors' samples.

This clonotype was seen repeatedly, ten times or more. The chain links TRBV4-3 to TRBJ1-1; no firm D call. This CDR3 region has 15 residues. Germline V gene data show CDR1 as LGHNA and CDR2 as YSLEER. V lost 0 bases, J lost 1 base, and 9 bases lay in between. The CDR3 DNA reads TGCGCCAGCAGCCAAGAACCCGTACGGAACACTGAAGCTTTCTTT. This gives the protein CASSQEPVRNTEAFF.

In its sample, this clonotype was seen many times. This chain uses TRBV19 with TRBJ1-1; D gene uncertain. The CDR3 runs 15 residues. V shed 2 bases and J shed 1 base, with 11 bases lying between them. CDR1 and CDR2 from the germline V gene are LNHDA and SQIVND (reference sequence). The CDR3 region is CASSISRAGNTEAFF. CDR3 DNA sequence: TGTGCCAGTAGTATATCTCGGGCGGGGAACACTGAAGCTTTCTTT.

The table lists this clonotype with many counts. The chain joins TRBV10-3 to TRBJ1-1, with 8 nucleotides matching TRBD1. Germline trimming cut 6 bases from V and 0 bases from J; bases unmatched to any gene: 0. This CDR3 is 13 amino acids long. Germline V gene sequence: CDR1 ENHRY, CDR2 SYGVKD. Written as DNA, the CDR3 is TGTGCCATCAGACAGGGGGTGAACACTGAAGCTTTCTTT. It yields the protein CAIRQGVNTEAFF.

In this sample, this clonotype turned up many times. The chain recombines TRBV11-2 with TRBJ2-2; TRBD2 matches 9 bases. CDR1 SGHAT and CDR2 FQNNGV come from the germline V gene. This CDR3 region has 16 residues. The V segment lost 3 bases and the J segment 0 bases; nucleotides outside the gene matches: 2. As DNA, the CDR3 is TGTGCCAGCAGCTTCGTAGCGGGGGCGAACACCGGGGAGCTGTTTTTT. Its translation: CASSFVAGANTGELFF.

The sample holds many counts of this clonotype. V usage is TRBV7-9 and J usage is TRBJ2-7; TRBD2 might be the D (5 bases). Germline CDR1 and CDR2: SEHNR and FQNEAQ (reference sequence). V lost 8 bases and J 3 bases, leaving 14 bases between the germline ends. The CDR3 extends over 13 amino acids. The CDR3 DNA reads TGTGCCAGCTCCGGAGGCGGCCTCTACGAGCAGTACTTC. Its translation: CASSGGGLYEQYF.

There are many counts of this clonotype. The chain combines TRBV6-4 with TRBJ2-1; 8 nucleotides line up with TRBD1. CDR1 is MRHNA, CDR2 SNTAGT, per germline. Trimming took 6 bases from V and 5 from J; bases not matched to a gene: 6. The CDR3 has 14 amino acids. The CDR3 DNA follows: TGTGCCAGCAGCCCGGGACAGGCGAACAATGAGCAGTTCTTC. Amino acids: CASSPGQANNEQFF.

In its sample, this clonotype was seen a few times. The J gene is TRBJ2-2, the V gene TRBV5-1; possibly TRBD1 for D (6 bases). CDR1 is SGHRS, CDR2 YFSETQ, per germline. The CDR3 consists of 15 residues. Trimming stripped 4 bases from V and 4 bases from J, with 14 bases between. CDR3 DNA: TGCGCCAGCAGCCCCACAGGGTTTCGCACCGGGGAGCTGTTTTTT. Its protein is CASSPTGFRTGELFF.

This chain uses TRBV18 with TRBJ2-7, with D possibly matching TRBD1 (6 bases). V was shortened by 3 bases and J by 3 bases, with 18 bases between the two germline ends. Germline assignment: CDR1 KGHSH and CDR2 LQKENI. The CDR3 has 16 amino acids. In DNA, the CDR3 is TGTGCCAGCTCACCTCTCCTGGACAGACCCGGCTACGAGCAGTACTTC. This gives the protein CASSPLLDRPGYEQYF.

This clonotype was seen many times. This chain links TRBV7-2 with TRBJ1-5, with a possible D match to TRBD1 (5 bases). The length of the CDR3 is 15 residues. Germline V gene sequence: CDR1 SGHTA, CDR2 FQGNSA. The V end was cut by 2 bases, the J end by 4 bases, with 12 bases between. Here the CDR3 DNA reads TGTGCCAGCAGCTTAAAAGCGACAGAGAATCAGCCCCAGCATTTT. This sequence encodes CASSLKATENQPQHF. Complete variable domain (other parts from reference TRBV7-2 and TRBJ1-5): GAGVSQSPSNKVTEKGKDVELRCDPISGHTALYWYRQSLGQGLEFLIYFQGNSAPDKSGLPSDRFSAERTGGSVSTLTIQRTQQEDSAVYLCASSLKATENQPQHFGDGTRLSIL.

This clonotype was counted ten times or more. V usage is TRBV4-2 and J usage is TRBJ2-6; perhaps TRBD2 as D (5 bases). Germline V gives CDR1 LGHNA, CDR2 YNFKEQ. Trimming removed 4 bases from V and 0 bases from J, with 16 bases in between. This CDR3 region has 18 residues. CDR3 coding DNA: TGTGCCAGCAGCCCTTCGGGAACAGAAAGCTCTGGGGCCAACGTCCTGACTTTC. Its protein is CASSPSGTESSGANVLTF.

This clonotype has a count of ten or more. This chain joins TRBV28 and TRBJ2-7; TRBD1 agrees at 12 bases. V shed 6 bases and J 5 bases; nucleotides not matched to a gene: 5. The CDR3 covers 14 residues. CDR1 and CDR2 (germline): MDHEN, SYDVKM. In DNA form, the CDR3 reads TGTGCCAGCAGAACGGGACAGGGGGCGGACGAGCAGTACTTC. This encodes CASRTGQGADEQYF.

This clonotype was seen a few times. The chain employs TRBV2 and TRBJ2-3; 16 bases align to TRBD2. The CDR3 extends over 19 amino acids. In germline, CDR1 is SNHLY, CDR2 FYNNEI. J lost 5 bases, V lost 7 bases, and 15 bases had no gene match. CDR3 sequence: CASTLRSDGTSGGGDTQYF. For the CDR3, the DNA is TGTGCCAGCACTCTCCGAAGCGATGGGACTAGCGGGGGGGGAGATACGCAGTATTTT.

The rearrangement uses TRBV12-3 or TRBV12-4 and TRBJ1-6, with TRBD1 matching 7 bases. V was pared by 4 bases and J by 8 bases, with 8 bases of the junction left unmatched. The CDR3 is made up of 15 amino acids. CDR3 in DNA: TGTGCCAGCAGTTATAGGCGACAGGGAGATTCACCCCTCCACTTT. As protein: CASSYRRQGDSPLHF.

Many counts were recorded for this clonotype. The chain joins TRBV7-2 to TRBJ2-6; D is perhaps TRBD1 or TRBD2 (5 bases each). The CDR3 sequence is 17 residues long. Germline CDR1 reads SGHTA; CDR2 reads FQGNSA. V dropped 2 bases and J dropped 0 bases, with 11 bases sitting between them. This chain's CDR3 is CASSLWGRTSGANVLTF. CDR3 in DNA: TGTGCCAGCAGCTTATGGGGACGGACCTCTGGGGCCAACGTCCTGACTTTC.

This clonotype was observed a few times. The V and J genes are TRBV20-1 and TRBJ2-1; 8 nucleotides agree with TRBD2. Germline V gene lookup returns CDR1 DFQATT and CDR2 SNEGSKA (reference sequence). The CDR3 is 13 amino acids. The J segment lost 5 bases and the V segment lost 6 bases, leaving 6 bases of the junction unmatched. For the CDR3, the DNA is TGCAGTGCCGCGGGGGGTAACCACAATGAGCAGTTCTTC. Encoded protein: CSAAGGNHNEQFF.

V gene TRBV6-2 or TRBV6-3 combines with J gene TRBJ2-2; D could derive from TRBD1 or TRBD2 (5 bases each). CDR1 is MNHEY, CDR2 SVGEGT, per germline. This CDR3 has 13 amino acids. V dropped 7 bases and J dropped 4 bases, with 10 bases sitting between them. The CDR3, as DNA: TGTGCCAGCATCCAGGGAGCCACCGGGGAGCTGTTTTTT. This translates into CASIQGATGELFF.

This clonotype was observed at least ten times. V usage is TRBV7-8 and J usage is TRBJ2-7; 8 bases agree with TRBD2. The CDR3 sequence is 16 residues long. CDR1 is SGHVS and CDR2 is FQNEAQ in the germline V gene. J lost 7 bases, V lost 3 bases, and 14 bases had no gene match. CDR3 residues: CASSFPSGGRSDEQYF. The CDR3, as DNA: TGTGCCAGCAGCTTTCCGAGCGGGGGCCGATCTGATGAGCAGTACTTC.

Ten or more counts support this clonotype. The chain employs TRBV7-9 and TRBJ2-3, with D unresolved. Per germline, CDR1 SEHNR and CDR2 FQNEAQ (reference sequence). The CDR3 runs 14 residues. Trimming shortened V by 3 bases and J by 6 bases, and 13 bases separated the two germline ends. The CDR3 DNA sequence: TGTGCCAGCAGCTTGGGGTTCCCCGCGGATACGCAGTATTTT. Its translation: CASSLGFPADTQYF.

In its sample, this clonotype was seen many times. The chain carries TRBV5-6 and TRBJ1-2; D is possibly TRBD1 (6 bases). Looked up from germline, CDR1 is SGHDT and CDR2 is YYEEEE. The CDR3 covers 15 residues. The V gene lost 2 bases and the J gene lost 5 bases, with 16 bases spanning the gap. The CDR3 DNA reads TGTGCCAGCAGCTTACAACAGGGCCCCCGGTATGGCTACACCTTC. Translation gives CASSLQQGPRYGYTF.

This clonotype has at least ten counts. This chain uses TRBV7-7 with TRBJ2-7, with D perhaps matching TRBD1 (6 bases). Trimming cost V 1 base and J 5 bases, with 9 bases left between them. CDR1 is SSHAT, CDR2 FNYEAQ, per germline (reference sequence). The CDR3 spans 13 residues. The CDR3 is CASSLDQGNEQYF. The CDR3 region has the DNA TGTGCCAGCAGCTTAGATCAGGGGAACGAGCAGTACTTC.

This clonotype was seen many times. The CDR3 loop reads CASSRGAQNTGELFF. In DNA form, the CDR3 reads TGTGCTAGTTCTCGGGGGGCTCAGAACACCGGGGAGCTGTTTTTT. This chain joins TRBV12-5 and TRBJ2-2; D might be TRBD2 (7 bases). The CDR3 contains 15 residues. V was clipped by 8 bases and J by 1 base, with 14 bases between them. Looked up from germline, CDR1 is LGHNT and CDR2 is FRNRAP.

This clonotype came up many times. J is TRBJ2-5 and V is TRBV7-2, with 7 bases lining up with TRBD1. The CDR3 is 14 amino acids. J lost 4 bases, V lost 2 bases, and 4 bases had no gene match. Looked up from germline, CDR1 is SGHTA and CDR2 is FQGNSA. The CDR3 spells CASSLYDRAETQYF. CDR3 nucleotides: TGTGCCAGCAGCTTATACGACAGGGCAGAGACCCAGTACTTC.